These 10 T cell receptor beta chains came from one sample sequenced in a study of blood T cell repertoires in COVID-19. The method was immunoSEQ multiplex PCR; TCRdb's version includes in-frame clones alone and lacks a portion of them. There are about 36,000 clones in the sample; over 75% occur only once, and under 45% lies in the top ten. The material sequenced was peripheral blood. These receptors originate from a human donor in a cohort sampled during active or convalescent COVID-19. The donor label of this sample is uncertain.

The chain carries TRBV7-8 and TRBJ1-3, with unresolved D. Between the trimmed V and J ends, which lost 5 bases and 3 bases, there was a span of 14 bases. CDR1 is SGHVS, CDR2 FQNEAQ, per germline. The CDR3 loop spans 15 amino acids. In DNA, the CDR3 is TGTGCCAGCAGCATGGGCCTCCGAAGTGGAAACACCATATATTTT. Its protein is CASSMGLRSGNTIYF.

This clone appeared a few times. The chain combines TRBV15 with TRBJ2-7; possible D gene TRBD1, 6 bases. This CDR3 is 16 amino acids long. CDR1 and CDR2 (germline): LNHNV, YYDKDF (reference sequence). V shed 5 bases and J shed 3 bases, with 20 bases lying between them. CDR3 nucleotides: TGTGCCACCAGCCCTAGATTACAGGGTTATTACTACGAGCAGTACTTC. This encodes CATSPRLQGYYYEQYF.

CDR3 nucleotides: TGTGCCAGCAGATCCCTTGACAGGGGACAACACTTCTTC. Amino acids: CASRSLDRGQHFF. The V and J genes are TRBV12-3 or TRBV12-4 and TRBJ2-1; TRBD1 aligns across 8 bases. V lost 6 bases, J lost 16 bases, and 14 bases stayed unmatched. The CDR3 runs 13 residues.

The table lists this clone with a count of one. This chain joins TRBV5-1 and TRBJ2-2; TRBD2 aligns across 11 bases. CDR3 length: 17 residues. Per the germline V gene, CDR1 is SGHRS and CDR2 is YFSETQ. With V trimmed by 3 bases and J by 7 bases, 11 bases remained unmatched. This chain's CDR3 is CASSSRNSGRAGGELFF. CDR3 nucleotide sequence: TGCGCCAGCAGCTCGCGGAATAGCGGGAGGGCAGGCGGGGAGCTGTTTTTT.

This clone was detected once. J is TRBJ2-2 and V is TRBV7-9; 13 bases map to TRBD2. There are 16 residues in the CDR3. In germline, CDR1 is SEHNR, CDR2 FQNEAQ (reference sequence). V shed 5 bases, J shed 4 bases, and the junction held 4 bases outside the gene matches. CDR3: CASSKRTSGSTGELFF. As DNA, the CDR3 is TGTGCCAGCAGCAAGCGGACTAGCGGGAGCACCGGGGAGCTGTTTTTT. Full variable domain (rest looked up from reference TRBV7-9 and TRBJ2-2): DTGVSQNPRHKITKRGQNVTFRCDPISEHNRLYWYRQTLGQGPEFLTYFQNEAQLEKSRLLSDRFSAERPKGSFSTLEIQRTEQGDSAMYLCASSKRTSGSTGELFFGEGSRLTVL.

The chain couples TRBV24-1 to TRBJ2-1, with 10 positions matching TRBD2. The CDR3 contains 13 residues. Germline V gene sequence: CDR1 KGHDR, CDR2 SFDVKD. V gave up 6 bases and J gave up 13 bases; unmatched junction bases: 8. The CDR3: CATSLAGEFLQFF. The CDR3 coding sequence is TGTGCCACCAGTCTAGCGGGAGAATTTTTACAGTTCTTC.

The chain combines TRBV7-8 with TRBJ2-7; 9 positions match TRBD2. Per the germline V gene, CDR1 is SGHVS and CDR2 is FQNEAQ. CDR3 length equals 15 residues. V was pared by 7 bases and J by 0 bases, with 7 bases of the junction left unmatched. CDR3 sequence reads: CASTQLTSGSYEQYF. CDR3 coding DNA: TGTGCCAGCACCCAATTGACTAGCGGCTCCTACGAGCAGTACTTC.

This chain connects TRBV29-1 to TRBJ2-5; 8 nucleotides match TRBD2. J was trimmed by 5 bases and V by 6 bases; bases with no gene match: 5. This CDR3 contains 12 residues. CDR1 is SQVTM and CDR2 is ANQGSEA in the germline V gene. CDR3 bases: TGCAGCGTCGGGAGGGGAGAGGAGACCCAGTACTTC. It yields the protein CSVGRGEETQYF.

The rearrangement uses TRBV12-5 and TRBJ2-7; TRBD1 aligns across 8 bases. This CDR3 comprises 15 residues. Per the germline V gene, CDR1 is LGHNT and CDR2 is FRNRAP. V was clipped by 1 base and J by 3 bases; unmatched bases: 5. CDR3 protein: CASGLGDRRDYEQYF. In DNA, the CDR3 is TGTGCTAGTGGTTTGGGGGACAGGCGTGACTACGAGCAGTACTTC.

This clone occurred once. The DNA for the CDR3 is TGTGCCAGCAATAGTTTAACTAGCAAAAATACGCAGTATTTT. This encodes CASNSLTSKNTQYF. The J gene is TRBJ2-3, the V gene TRBV2; TRBD2 is a possible D gene (6 bases). This CDR3 comprises 14 residues. The V end lost 7 bases, the J end lost 7 bases, and 18 bases lay between the germline ends. The V gene's germline CDR1 is SNHLY and CDR2 FYNNEI.